The rows below give T cell receptor beta chains drawn from one sample of a study of blood T cells in healthy people across ages. TCRdb analysed the 5' RACE reads with MiXCR anew, one entry per CDR3 protein. The data hold around 700,000 distinct CDR3 sequences, with approximately 25% observed a single time. These records were also assigned to another study, of T cells of mothers and their children.

Specimen: blood. The receptors here all came from a boy younger than 18 in good health. Each CDR3 is given with its conserved first and last residue. D genes are given only for firm matches. A clone size is listed for some rows: how often the clone was seen (once, few, many), or a class if it is expanded.

CDR3nt | CDR3aa | d_gene | j_gene | abundance | v_gene
TGTGCCAGCAGCTTAACACAGGGGTCCTACAATGAGCAGTTCTTC | CASSLTQGSYNEQFF | TRBD1 | TRBJ2-1 | NA | TRBV7-2
TGTGCCAGCAGCGCTGATCTGGAGTCGGATACGCAGTATTTT | CASSADLESDTQYF | NA | TRBJ2-3 | NA | TRBV9
TGCGCCAGCAGCCAAGATTGGTGGGGGATCTACGAGCAGTACTTC | CASSQDWWGIYEQYF | NA | TRBJ2-7 | few | TRBV4-3
TGTGCCAGCAGTTGGATGGCTATGAACACTGAAGCTTTCTTT | CASSWMAMNTEAFF | NA | TRBJ1-1 | NA | TRBV6-2/TRBV6-3
TGTGCCAGCAAGAGAGACGGCCCCCGTGGCTACACCTTC | CASKRDGPRGYTF | NA | TRBJ1-2 | few | TRBV28
TGTGCCAGTAGTATTCTGGGGGGGGCCTACGAGCAGTACTTC | CASSILGGAYEQYF | TRBD2 | TRBJ2-7 | few | TRBV19
TGTGCCAGCAGCCGGGTTTTGGACGAGCAGTACTTC | CASSRVLDEQYF | NA | TRBJ2-7 | NA | TRBV12-3/TRBV12-4
TGTGCCAGCAGCCCCCAGGACAGGGGACAGGGAGATACGCAGTATTTT | CASSPQDRGQGDTQYF | TRBD1 | TRBJ2-3 | few | TRBV7-3
TGTGCCAGCAGCAACCCTGAAACTAAGCGAGCCAAAAACATTCAGTACTTC | CASSNPETKRAKNIQYF | NA | TRBJ2-4 | few | TRBV21-1
TGTGCCAGCAGTGCCGGGACAGTCGTAGCTCAAGAGACCCAGTACTTC | CASSAGTVVAQETQYF | TRBD1 | TRBJ2-5 | NA | TRBV25-1
TGTGCCAGCAGTCCCTGGACTAGCCGCGGCAATGAGCAGTTCTTC | CASSPWTSRGNEQFF | TRBD2 | TRBJ2-1 | NA | TRBV25-1
TGCAGTGCTAGAGAGGTAGGGGCCTACGAGCAGTACTTC | CSAREVGAYEQYF | NA | TRBJ2-7 | NA | TRBV20-1
TGTGCCAGCAGCTCCGGACAGGGTTGGAATGAGCAGTTCTTC | CASSSGQGWNEQFF | TRBD1 | TRBJ2-1 | once | TRBV7-2
TGTGCCAGCAGCCAAGATTTAGCGGGAGTAGGAGATACGCAGTATTTT | CASSQDLAGVGDTQYF | TRBD2 | TRBJ2-3 | NA | TRBV3-1
TGTGCCAGCAGCTTAGCCCAGCGGGAAGGTCTCTACGAGCAGTACTTC | CASSLAQREGLYEQYF | TRBD2 | TRBJ2-7 | NA | TRBV7-2
TGTGCCATCAGTGGGACAGGGTACTACAATGAGCAGTTCTTC | CAISGTGYYNEQFF | TRBD1 | TRBJ2-1 | few | TRBV10-3
TGTGCCAGCAGCCAAGGGACTAGCGGGAGACAAGAGACCCAGTACTTC | CASSQGTSGRQETQYF | TRBD2 | TRBJ2-5 | NA | TRBV3-1
TGCAGCGCAGGACAGGGGGCTTCTGAAGCTTTCTTT | CSAGQGASEAFF | TRBD1 | TRBJ1-1 | once | TRBV29-1
TGTGCCACCAGGGGGACATTGGGCCCAAACTCTGGGGCCAACGTCCTGACTTTC | CATRGTLGPNSGANVLTF | NA | TRBJ2-6 | few | TRBV24-1
TGCAGCGTTGAAGAAAAGGACAGTCAGTACTTC | CSVEEKDSQYF | NA | TRBJ2-4 | few | TRBV29-1
TGTGCCAGCTCACCAGCCAGGGCCTACGAGCAGTACTTC | CASSPARAYEQYF | NA | TRBJ2-7 | NA | TRBV18
TGCAGTGGGCGAGATAGCGGGAGTATTGAGCAGTTCTTC | CSGRDSGSIEQFF | TRBD2 | TRBJ2-1 | NA | TRBV20-1
TGTGCCAGCAGCCAGGATCTCTGGCGGCCCGCGAACACCGGGGAGCTGTTTTTT | CASSQDLWRPANTGELFF | NA | TRBJ2-2 | few | TRBV4-2
TGCAGCGTAAGGGGGAGGTTCGCGGATACGCAGTATTTT | CSVRGRFADTQYF | NA | TRBJ2-3 | NA | TRBV29-1
TGTGCCAGCAGCTTTAGGACAGGGGGCGGTCAGCCCCAGCATTTT | CASSFRTGGGQPQHF | TRBD1 | TRBJ1-5 | few | TRBV7-2
TGCGCCAGCAGCCTAGGGACAGGGGAATTGAACACTGAAGCTTTCTTT | CASSLGTGELNTEAFF | TRBD1 | TRBJ1-1 | NA | TRBV5-1
TGTGCCAGCAGCTTACAGGGGATTCTCGAGCAGTACTTC | CASSLQGILEQYF | NA | TRBJ2-7 | once | TRBV13
TGCAGTGCTAGGGGACAGGGAGCCTCATTTTTTGGAAACACCATATATTTT | CSARGQGASFFGNTIYF | TRBD1 | TRBJ1-3 | few | TRBV20-1
TGTGCCAGCAGATCGACAGGGGCCCATTCACCCCTCCACTTT | CASRSTGAHSPLHF | TRBD1 | TRBJ1-6 | NA | TRBV28
TGCAGTGCCCCTACCGGACAGCCAGGTGGGACCCAGTACTTC | CSAPTGQPGGTQYF | NA | TRBJ2-5 | NA | TRBV20-1
TGTGCCAGCAGCTTTACGTCCTCCTACGAGCAGTACTTC | CASSFTSSYEQYF | NA | TRBJ2-7 | NA | TRBV5-5
TGTGCCAGCAGTGCTCATCCTTGGAGTGGGGGGTTTCCGCAAGAGACCCAGTACTTC | CASSAHPWSGGFPQETQYF | NA | TRBJ2-5 | NA | TRBV9
TGTGCCAGCAGTTCCCGACTCAGTGGTGGCTACACCTTC | CASSSRLSGGYTF | NA | TRBJ1-2 | few | TRBV28
TGCAGCGTTGAAGATGTTGGCGGGAGCTACAATGAGCAGTTCTTC | CSVEDVGGSYNEQFF | TRBD2 | TRBJ2-1 | few | TRBV29-1
TGTGCCAGCAGCCAAGGGGAGGGGGCGTTTCAGCCCCAGCATTTT | CASSQGEGAFQPQHF | TRBD1 | TRBJ1-5 | few | TRBV3-1
TGTGCCAGCAGTGGACTAGCAGTGGCCTACAATGAGCAGTTCTTC | CASSGLAVAYNEQFF | TRBD2 | TRBJ2-1 | NA | TRBV27
TGCGCCAGCAGCCAAGATACGAACACTGAAGCTTTCTTT | CASSQDTNTEAFF | NA | TRBJ1-1 | few | TRBV4-3
TGTGCCAGCAGTGGGGGGACAGGGAAGTTCGTGGGCTATGGCTACACCTTC | CASSGGTGKFVGYGYTF | TRBD1 | TRBJ1-2 | few | TRBV6-1
TGTGCCAGCAGTTCTGATCACGAGCAGTACTTC | CASSSDHEQYF | NA | TRBJ2-7 | few | TRBV12-3/TRBV12-4
TGCAGCGTTGTCGACCCGACTGCCTACGAGCAGTACTTC | CSVVDPTAYEQYF | NA | TRBJ2-7 | few | TRBV29-1